The clone carrying this T cell receptor beta chain was detected only a few times. The data originate from a study of blood T cell repertoires in COVID-19. This CDR3 is built from 15 residues. The V end lost 6 bases, the J end lost 0 bases, and 12 bases lay between the germline ends. The germline V gene encodes CDR1 LNHDA and CDR2 SQIVND (reference sequence). TCRdb's copy holds only in-frame clones and misses some; the assay was immunoSEQ multiplex PCR. The data hold a few hundred thousand clones, with roughly 90% observed a single time. Recovered participants had two consecutive negative NP/OP PCR tests, healthcare professional clearance, or symptom resolution.

This clonotype was sampled from a woman aged 40 to 50 who had recovered from COVID-19. Sequenced material: PBMCs or T cells enriched from blood (not recorded which). This chain links TRBV19 with TRBJ1-5; D is unclear. The CDR3: CASRRSKYSNQPQHF. In DNA, the CDR3 is TGTGCCAGTAGAAGATCTAAATATAGCAATCAGCCCCAGCATTTT.